This TCR beta chain appears in the sequencing data of a study of T cell changes during pregnancy in multiple sclerosis. Using immunoSEQ multiplex PCR, the repertoire was profiled, and TCRdb retains in-frame clones only, with some absent. Among approximately 50,000 clones listed, around 90% were seen once. The V segment lost 6 bases and the J segment 3 bases; nucleotides outside the gene matches: 3. The CDR3 covers 13 residues. Germline CDR1 is MNHEY and CDR2 is SVGAGI. This receptor was obtained from a female donor in good health, enrolled as a control in a pregnancy study. The chain combines TRBV6-5 with TRBJ2-7; 9 bases agree with TRBD1. Here the sequenced sample was peripheral blood, taken in the third trimester of pregnancy. For the CDR3, the DNA is TGTGCCAGCAGGCTGGACAGGGGCTACGAGCAGTACTTC. It is translated as CASRLDRGYEQYF.